A single sample is the source of the 29 T cell receptor beta chains below, sequenced in a study of blood T cell repertoires in COVID-19. The method was immunoSEQ multiplex PCR; TCRdb's version includes in-frame clones alone and lacks a portion of them. The data contain roughly 51,000 clones, around nine tenths of them singletons. The specimen was peripheral blood. The receptor source for this set is a man between 65 and 85 years old with acute or convalescent COVID-19.

The chain combines TRBV7-3 with TRBJ2-3; 9 bases map to TRBD2. Germline CDR1 reads SGHTA; CDR2 reads FQGTGA. V lost 4 bases and J lost 4; bases outside the gene matches: 9. This CDR3 has 16 residues. The CDR3 reads CASSSPSGDSADTQYF. CDR3 nucleotide sequence: TGTGCCAGCAGCTCCCCTAGCGGGGATTCCGCAGATACGCAGTATTTT.

This chain links TRBV6-6 with TRBJ2-5; 8 bases are shared with TRBD2. The CDR3 extends over 14 amino acids. In germline, CDR1 is MNHNY, CDR2 SVGAGI (reference sequence). V gave up 5 bases and J gave up 3 bases; unmatched junction bases: 5. The CDR3 loop is CASSDGGAKETQYF. The DNA of the CDR3 is TGTGCCAGCAGTGACGGGGGGGCCAAAGAGACCCAGTACTTC.

The chain is built from TRBV6-1 and TRBJ2-4; a weak D match, TRBD1 (5 bases). CDR3 size: 11 residues. Trimming left V 1 base short and J 15 bases short, with 10 bases between. Germline lookup yields CDR1 MNHNS and CDR2 SASEGT. The CDR3 reads CASSEGPRGYF. CDR3 bases: TGTGCCAGCAGTGAAGGGCCAAGGGGGTACTTC.

This clone showed up just once. The V gene is TRBV25-1, the J gene TRBJ1-3, with D possibly matching TRBD1 (6 bases). Deletions cut 1 base from V and 4 bases from J, with 11 bases between. The length of the CDR3 is 15 residues. Germline assignment: CDR1 MGHDK and CDR2 SYGVNS. For the CDR3, the DNA is TGTGCCAGCAGTGAATCAAACAGGGTCGGAAACACCATATATTTT. Its translation is CASSESNRVGNTIYF.

The CDR3: CASSLGDIGGYTF. The CDR3 DNA is TGTGCCAGCAGCTTAGGGGACATAGGGGGCTACACCTTC. The rearrangement joins TRBV7-2 to TRBJ1-2, with D perhaps matching TRBD1 (6 bases). The CDR3 totals 13 residues. CDR1 SGHTA and CDR2 FQGNSA come from the germline V gene. V gave up 1 base and J gave up 8 bases, with 11 bases separating them. Drawing the rest from reference TRBV7-2 and TRBJ1-2, the complete variable domain is GAGVSQSPSNKVTEKGKDVELRCDPISGHTALYWYRQSLGQGLEFLIYFQGNSAPDKSGLPSDRFSAERTGGSVSTLTIQRTQQEDSAVYLCASSLGDIGGYTFGSGTRLTVV.

The J gene is TRBJ2-2, the V gene TRBV7-2; TRBD2 agrees at 7 bases. The germline V gene has CDR1 SGHTA and CDR2 FQGNSA. J gave up 4 bases and V 3 bases, and 11 bases lay outside the gene matches. The CDR3 consists of 17 residues. In nucleotides, the CDR3 is TGTGCCAGCAGCTTCCGGCCGCTCACGGGGGGCACCGGGGAGCTGTTTTTT. Translation gives CASSFRPLTGGTGELFF. The full variable domain, in which reference TRBV7-2 and TRBJ2-2 provide the parts outside the CDR3, is GAGVSQSPSNKVTEKGKDVELRCDPISGHTALYWYRQSLGQGLEFLIYFQGNSAPDKSGLPSDRFSAERTGGSVSTLTIQRTQQEDSAVYLCASSFRPLTGGTGELFFGEGSRLTVL.

The gene calls are TRBV30 and TRBJ1-2; 7 bases match TRBD1. Germline CDR1 reads GTSNPN; CDR2 reads SVGIG (reference sequence). This CDR3 has 15 amino acids. The V and J ends lost 1 base and 4 bases, in that order; junction bases with no gene match: 9. CDR3 sequence (DNA): TGTGCCTGGAGTGCCGAGACAGGGCCCGGCTATGGCTACACCTTC. Residues: CAWSAETGPGYGYTF.

This rearrangement joins TRBV7-9 to TRBJ1-3; D is undetermined. In germline, CDR1 is SEHNR, CDR2 FQNEAQ (reference sequence). The CDR3 consists of 14 residues. V shed 1 base and J shed 2 bases, with 6 bases lying between them. The CDR3, as DNA: TGTGCCAGCAGCTTAGTTGGGCCTGGAAACACCATATATTTT. As protein: CASSLVGPGNTIYF.

V gene TRBV21-1 combines with J gene TRBJ2-7; the DNA was not compared with TRBD2, the D call given in the table. TRBV21-1 is annotated as a pseudogene. The CDR3 sequence is 15 residues long. CDR3 nucleotides: TGTGCCAGCAGCAAAGGACTAGCGGGGGATTACGAGCAGTACTTC. It translates to CASSKGLAGDYEQYF.

This chain links TRBV9 with TRBJ2-7; 9 positions agree with TRBD1. V lost 3 bases to trimming and J lost 4 bases; unmatched junction nucleotides: 5. Germline CDR1 and CDR2: SGDLS and YYNGEE. The CDR3 is 14 residues long. The CDR3 bases are TGTGCCAGCAGCGGTCCGGGACAGGGTTACGAGCAGTACTTC. As protein: CASSGPGQGYEQYF.

This chain joins TRBV7-2 and TRBJ2-2; TRBD2 aligns across 8 bases. The germline V gene has CDR1 SGHTA and CDR2 FQGNSA. This CDR3 is 15 amino acids long. V was clipped by 3 bases and J by 3 bases; unmatched bases: 3. Written as DNA, the CDR3 is TGTGCCAGCAGCTTTCGAGCGGGAGACACCGGGGAGCTGTTTTTT. Its protein product is CASSFRAGDTGELFF.

The CDR3 reads CAWAEGSYNEQFF. CDR3 nucleotide sequence: TGTGCCTGGGCGGAGGGGTCCTACAATGAGCAGTTCTTC. This rearrangement joins TRBV30 to TRBJ2-1; maybe TRBD2 (6 bases). Germline CDR1 and CDR2: GTSNPN and SVGIG (reference sequence). The CDR3 consists of 13 residues. Trimming removed 5 bases from V and 1 base from J, with 9 bases in between.

The CDR3 is CASSQEGRRNSNQPQHF. The CDR3 nucleotides read TGCGCCAGCAGCCAAGAAGGCAGGAGGAATAGCAATCAGCCCCAGCATTTT. The chain joins TRBV4-1 to TRBJ1-5; D not resolved. The CDR3 loop spans 17 amino acids. V gave up 0 bases and J gave up 0 bases, with 12 bases separating them. CDR1 MGHRA and CDR2 YSYEKL come from the germline V gene.

This sequence joins TRBV7-8 and TRBJ1-1; D remains ambiguous. This CDR3 has 13 amino acids. Per germline, CDR1 SGHVS and CDR2 FQNEAQ. V lost 4 bases and J 1 base, leaving 7 bases between the germline ends. CDR3 sequence: CASSSQSNTEAFF. The CDR3 DNA follows: TGTGCCAGCAGCTCCCAATCGAACACTGAAGCTTTCTTT.

This clone was recorded only once. This sequence joins TRBV5-1 and TRBJ2-1; possible D gene TRBD2, 5 bases. Germline CDR1 is SGHRS and CDR2 is YFSETQ. The CDR3 contains 17 residues. Trimming took 4 bases from V and 2 from J, leaving 19 bases between them. In DNA, the CDR3 is TGCGCCAGCAGCACCTTCCCGGCCAGCGGAACCTACAATGAGCAGTTCTTC. This codes for CASSTFPASGTYNEQFF.

V is TRBV10-3 and J is TRBJ2-7, with 7 bases matching TRBD1. The CDR3 spans 14 residues. Germline V CDR1 and CDR2: ENHRY, SYGVKD. Unmatched junction bases numbered 6, after V lost 7 bases and J lost 0 bases. CDR3 residues: CAIKKDRSSYEQYF. CDR3 coding DNA: TGTGCCATCAAGAAGGACAGGAGCTCCTACGAGCAGTACTTC.

The gene calls are TRBV7-9 and TRBJ1-1; no clear D gene. CDR1 is SEHNR, CDR2 FQNEAQ, per germline (reference sequence). This CDR3 comprises 17 residues. V was shortened by 3 bases and J by 5 bases, with 22 bases between the two germline ends. CDR3 in DNA: TGTGCCAGCAGCTTGAGGGCCCTTATTGGGGTAAGGACTGAAGCTTTCTTT. Amino acids: CASSLRALIGVRTEAFF.

This clone appeared a single time. The chain recombines TRBV20-1 with TRBJ1-1; no clear D gene. V lost 5 bases to trimming and J lost 6 bases, with 10 bases between them. Germline CDR1 reads DFQATT; CDR2 reads SNEGSKA (reference sequence). The CDR3 sequence is 11 residues long. In DNA form, the CDR3 reads TGCAGTGCTTTCCGACGGGCTGAAGCTTTCTTT. This gives the protein CSAFRRAEAFF.

This chain joins TRBV15 and TRBJ1-5; D not certain. The germline gives CDR1 LNHNV, CDR2 YYDKDF (reference sequence). This CDR3 contains 14 residues. V lost 1 base, J lost 1 base, and 5 bases lay in between. The CDR3 coding sequence is TGTGCCACCAGCAGAGGAGGGAGCAATCAGCCCCAGCATTTT. Amino acid sequence: CATSRGGSNQPQHF.

The CDR3 coding sequence is TGTGCCACCAGCAGAGATCCAGGGTACGTGGGCTACACCTTC. Translation: CATSRDPGYVGYTF. The V gene is TRBV15, the J gene TRBJ1-2; weak D call: TRBD1 (5 bases). The CDR3 loop spans 14 amino acids. With 0 bases removed from V and 8 bases from J, the gap between germline ends came to 13 bases. CDR1 and CDR2 (germline): LNHNV, YYDKDF (reference sequence).

The CDR3 sequence: CASSIGTGLSLHF. In DNA, the CDR3 is TGTGCCAGCAGTATCGGGACAGGGCTCTCCCTCCACTTT. The gene calls are TRBV27 and TRBJ1-6; 9 nucleotides line up with TRBD1. In germline, CDR1 is MNHEY, CDR2 SMNVEV (reference sequence). CDR3 size: 13 residues. J lost 14 bases, V lost 5 bases, and 7 bases had no gene match.

The chain links TRBV11-3 to TRBJ2-5, with TRBD2 matching 10 bases. Germline assignment: CDR1 SGHNT and CDR2 YENEEA. V lost 1 base, J lost 2 bases, and 7 bases stayed unmatched. The CDR3 sequence is 17 residues long. The CDR3 here is CASSLVSTSGVQETQYF. For the CDR3, the DNA is TGTGCCAGCAGCTTAGTGAGCACTAGCGGGGTACAAGAGACCCAGTACTTC.

The V and J genes are TRBV2 and TRBJ1-1; the D is unclear. Looked up from germline, CDR1 is SNHLY and CDR2 is FYNNEI. The V gene lost 2 bases and the J gene lost 2 bases, with 15 bases spanning the gap. This CDR3 contains 16 residues. The DNA of the CDR3 is TGTGCCAGCAGTGAACCCCCATGGGAGTATAACACTGAAGCTTTCTTT. It specifies CASSEPPWEYNTEAFF.

This clone was detected once. J is TRBJ2-2 and V is TRBV4-1; no clear D. Germline CDR1 is MGHRA and CDR2 is YSYEKL. The V gene lost 4 bases and the J gene lost 0 bases, with 12 bases spanning the gap. The CDR3 has 16 residues. This CDR3 reads CASSREAVTNTGELFF. Here the CDR3 DNA reads TGCGCCAGCAGCCGAGAGGCTGTGACGAACACCGGGGAGCTGTTTTTT.

The chain carries TRBV9 and TRBJ2-3; tentatively, D is TRBD2 (6 bases). In germline, CDR1 is SGDLS, CDR2 YYNGEE. The V gene lost 0 bases and the J gene lost 0 bases, with 8 bases spanning the gap. CDR3 size: 15 residues. In DNA, the CDR3 is TGTGCCAGCAGCGTAGGCGGGGCTAGCACAGATACGCAGTATTTT. Protein product: CASSVGGASTDTQYF.

CDR3 region: CASSLALAGEDGYTF. The CDR3 bases are TGTGCCAGCAGCTTAGCCCTGGCGGGGGAGGATGGCTACACCTTC. The chain links TRBV7-6 to TRBJ1-2; a possible D gene is TRBD1 (5 bases). The CDR3 is 15 amino acids. Per the germline V gene, CDR1 is SGHVS and CDR2 is FNYEAQ. Trimming stripped 0 bases from V and 6 bases from J, with 14 bases between.

This clone was seen only once. The V and J genes are TRBV3-1 (or the pseudogene TRBV3-2) and TRBJ1-1; tentatively, D is TRBD1 (5 bases). Trimming cost V 4 bases and J 4 bases, with 13 bases left between them. CDR3 size: 14 residues. CDR1 and CDR2 (germline): LGHDT, YNNKEL (reference sequence). This chain's CDR3 is CASSLPGGVTEAFF. The CDR3 DNA sequence: TGTGCCAGCAGCCTACCTGGAGGGGTCACTGAAGCTTTCTTT.

The chain has TRBV3-1 (or the pseudogene TRBV3-2) and TRBJ2-2; no firm D call. Germline values: CDR1 LGHDT, CDR2 YNNKEL (reference sequence). V lost 4 bases to trimming and J lost 5 bases, with 29 bases between them. The CDR3 is 20 amino acids. The CDR3 is CASSPRWLSRGVRSTGELFF. In DNA form, the CDR3 reads TGTGCCAGCAGCCCCCGGTGGCTTTCCCGAGGCGTTCGTTCTACCGGGGAGCTGTTTTTT.

The genes are TRBV7-9 and TRBJ2-7; perhaps TRBD1 as D (6 bases). CDR3 size: 14 residues. Deletions cut 0 bases from V and 8 bases from J, with 14 bases between. CDR1 is SEHNR and CDR2 is FQNEAQ in the germline V gene (reference sequence). CDR3 sequence: CASSLAGAPMKQYF. CDR3 DNA: TGTGCCAGCAGCTTAGCGGGGGCCCCTATGAAGCAGTACTTC.